Presented here are 3 T cell receptor beta chains from one specimen sequenced in a study of blood T cells in healthy people across ages. A second PCR, run for roughly 7 to 12 cycles, used a sample-barcoded 5' primer plus a J-beta primer mix. TCRdb reanalysed the 5' RACE reads using MiXCR and keeps one entry per CDR3 protein. Here the sample spans fewer than 750,000 distinct CDR3 sequences, under 55% being singletons. Input material: blood. The receptors were gathered from a man older than 75 in good health.

This clonotype was observed a handful of times. V is TRBV7-2 and J is TRBJ2-3, with D hard to call. Germline V gives CDR1 SGHTA, CDR2 FQGNSA. V dropped 1 base and J dropped 0 bases, with 8 bases sitting between them. The CDR3 covers 15 residues. The CDR3, as DNA: TGTGCCAGCAGCTTAGATCCTCGTAGCACAGATACGCAGTATTTT. Translated, it gives CASSLDPRSTDTQYF.

This chain connects TRBV28 to TRBJ2-7, with a weak D call TRBD2 (5 bases). The CDR3 is made up of 14 amino acids. V gave up 6 bases and J gave up 3 bases, with 15 bases separating them. Germline V CDR1 and CDR2: MDHEN, SYDVKM. Here the CDR3 DNA reads TGTGCCAGCAGAACACTAGAAAGGAGCTACGAGCAGTACTTC. Protein sequence: CASRTLERSYEQYF. Full variable domain (rest looked up from reference TRBV28 and TRBJ2-7): DVKVTQSSRYLVKRTGEKVFLECVQDMDHENMFWYRQDPGLGLRLIYFSYDVKMKEKGDIPEGYSVSREKKERFSLILESASTNQTSMYLCASRTLERSYEQYFGPGTRLTVT.

This clonotype showed up just a few times. This chain joins TRBV6-2 or TRBV6-3 and TRBJ2-7; TRBD2 is a possible D gene (5 bases). Trimming removed 4 bases from V and 6 bases from J, with 34 bases in between. The CDR3 consists of 20 residues. The germline CDR1 and CDR2 sequences are MNHEY and SVGEGT. The CDR3 region has the DNA TGTGCCAGCAGTTCAGACCTGTTGGTGAGGGATAGTCTCCGCCGGCGCGAGCAGTACTTC. Its protein product is CASSSDLLVRDSLRRREQYF.